This T cell receptor beta chain came from a study of CXCR3-negative and CXCR3-positive naive CD8 T cells. Naive CD8+ T cells had a CD45RO-CCR7+CD27+CD95- phenotype. Notes on this clonotype: Its antigen is undetermined.

5' RACE with UMI labels generated the TRB cDNA libraries. TCRdb re-called the 5' RACE reads; one entry per CDR3 protein, DNA not given. Here the sample table reports approximately 96,000 distinct CDR3 sequences. General study findings and limits: When CXCR3-positive naive cells were set against CXCR3-negative naive cells, the former had more hydrophobic TRB CDR3s. Naive subsets had comparable surface CD5, so TRB CDR3 properties gauged TCR strength. Researchers report CXCR3 expression partially decreased after cryopreservation, with fresh PBMCs used in most assays. Naive cells, whether CXCR3-negative or CXCR3-positive, had similar TRBV-TRBJ usage, while memory cells differed.

Germline V gene data show CDR1 as SGHTA and CDR2 as FQGNSA. This CDR3 has 16 residues. The source is a human donor in good health. Some clones in this sample may be carry-over from other donors' samples. Sequencing was performed on naive CXCR3+ CD8+ T cells from blood. Regarding subset: CD45RO-CCR7+CD27+CD95- naive CD8+ T cells expressing CXCR3 (TNR3+). The chain has TRBV7-2 and TRBJ2-7; TCRdb's D call, TRBD1, is unchecked because there is no DNA. This chain's CDR3 is CASSLVAGTSSYEQYF.